This T cell receptor (beta chain) was recovered during a study of shared clonotypes between healthy human individuals. In regard to this clone: Its antigen remains unidentified.

The deep-level immunoSEQ assay was used. The input for sorted-subset replicate PCRs was around 0.2 ug DNA, 25,000 to 35,000 T cell genomes. The method was immunoSEQ multiplex PCR; TCRdb's version includes in-frame clones alone and lacks a portion of them. The sample contains 2.3 million or so clones, roughly 93% of which appear only once. Study results and limitations: Non-shared clonotypes showed lower generation probabilities than clonotypes common to all four donors. Clonotype sharing across donors was expected to vary with sequencing depth.

With V trimmed by 5 bases and J by 5 bases, 14 bases remained unmatched. This CDR3 contains 16 residues. Looked up from germline, CDR1 is SGHAT and CDR2 is FQNNGV. The TCR comes from a man between 18 and 29 years old in good health. Some clones in this sample may be carry-over from other donors' samples. Material: naive CD4+ T cells from PBMCs. Documented subset: CD45RA+ positively selected. The chain recombines TRBV11-2 with TRBJ1-1; 7 bases line up with TRBD1. This CDR3 reads CASSLYQGQLRTEAFF. In DNA form, the CDR3 reads TGTGCCAGCAGCCTCTATCAGGGACAGCTAAGGACTGAAGCTTTCTTT.